What follows are 5 T cell receptor beta chains derived from one specimen sequenced in a study of T cell repertoires in cytomegalovirus infection. TCRdb re-analysed the reads in MiXCR, keeping a single row per CDR3 protein. Of about 310,000 distinct CDR3 sequences listed, roughly 25% are singletons. Antigens of these TCRs are unknown. This specimen was cultured PBMCs, taken from culture after CMV antigen stimulation. These receptors were obtained from a human donor in good health (CMV status not recorded). Some clones in this sample may be carry-over from other donors' samples.

This clonotype appeared a few times. The CDR3 is CASRATGGAASYNEQFF. The CDR3 DNA follows: TGTGCCAGCAGGGCGACAGGGGGCGCAGCCTCCTACAATGAGCAGTTCTTC. V is TRBV6-1 and J is TRBJ2-1; 10 nucleotides match TRBD1. In germline, CDR1 is MNHNS, CDR2 SASEGT. J gave up 0 bases and V 6 bases, and 8 bases lay outside the gene matches. This CDR3 spans 17 amino acids.

The V call is TRBV11-3, the J call TRBJ2-1, with 13 bases that match TRBD2. With V trimmed by 6 bases and J by 9 bases, 8 bases remained unmatched. This CDR3 comprises 15 residues. In germline, CDR1 is SGHNT, CDR2 YENEEA. CDR3 coding DNA: TGTGCCAGCAGTTCCGGGACTAGCGGGACGGTTGAGCAGTTCTTC. As protein: CASSSGTSGTVEQFF.

The table lists this clonotype with a few counts. J is TRBJ1-3 and V is TRBV6-2 or TRBV6-3, with D perhaps TRBD1 (6 bases). The germline V gene has CDR1 MNHEY and CDR2 SVGEGT. V was shortened by 6 bases and J by 0 bases, with 6 bases between the two germline ends. This CDR3 spans 13 amino acids. The CDR3 DNA reads as TGTGCCAGCAGGGACAGCTCTGGAAACACCATATATTTT. Protein: CASRDSSGNTIYF.

This clonotype appeared once. The chain links TRBV25-1 to TRBJ1-1; a weak D match, TRBD1 (6 bases). The germline gives CDR1 MGHDK, CDR2 SYGVNS. The CDR3 loop spans 14 amino acids. V was trimmed by 6 bases and J by 1 base, leaving 12 bases between them. The CDR3 bases are TGTGCCAGCAGACTCGACAGGAAGAACACTGAAGCTTTCTTT. As protein: CASRLDRKNTEAFF.

Ten or more counts support this clonotype. The chain employs TRBV2 and TRBJ1-1; D ambiguous. The V and J ends lost 6 bases and 1 base respectively, with 18 bases between them. CDR3 size: 16 residues. The germline V gene has CDR1 SNHLY and CDR2 FYNNEI. The CDR3 sequence: CASRGGAATENTEAFF. Written as DNA, the CDR3 is TGTGCCAGCAGGGGAGGAGCGGCAACAGAGAACACTGAAGCTTTCTTT. Variable domain in full (rest from reference TRBV2 and TRBJ1-1): EPEVTQTPSHQVTQMGQEVILRCVPISNHLYFYWYRQILGQKVEFLVSFYNNEISEKSEIFDDQFSVERPDGSNFTLKIRSTKLEDSAMYFCASRGGAATENTEAFFGQGTRLTVV.